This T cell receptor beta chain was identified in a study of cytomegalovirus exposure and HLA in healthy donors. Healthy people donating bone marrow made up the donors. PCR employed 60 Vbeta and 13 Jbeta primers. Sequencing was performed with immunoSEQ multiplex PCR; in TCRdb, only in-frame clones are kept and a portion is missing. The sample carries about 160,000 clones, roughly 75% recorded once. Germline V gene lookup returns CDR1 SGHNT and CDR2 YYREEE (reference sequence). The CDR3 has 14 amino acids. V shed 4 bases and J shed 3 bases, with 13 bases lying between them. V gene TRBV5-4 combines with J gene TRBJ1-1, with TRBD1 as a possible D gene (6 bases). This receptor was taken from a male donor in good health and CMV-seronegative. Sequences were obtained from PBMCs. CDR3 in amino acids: CASSPRTDDTEAFF. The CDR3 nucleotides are TGTGCCAGCAGCCCTAGGACAGATGACACTGAAGCTTTCTTT. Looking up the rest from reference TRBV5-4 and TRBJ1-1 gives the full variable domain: ETGVTQSPTHLIKTRGQQVTLRCSSQSGHNTVSWYQQALGQGPQFIFQYYREEENGRGNFPPRFSGLQFPNYSSELNVNALELDDSALYLCASSPRTDDTEAFFGQGTRLTVV.